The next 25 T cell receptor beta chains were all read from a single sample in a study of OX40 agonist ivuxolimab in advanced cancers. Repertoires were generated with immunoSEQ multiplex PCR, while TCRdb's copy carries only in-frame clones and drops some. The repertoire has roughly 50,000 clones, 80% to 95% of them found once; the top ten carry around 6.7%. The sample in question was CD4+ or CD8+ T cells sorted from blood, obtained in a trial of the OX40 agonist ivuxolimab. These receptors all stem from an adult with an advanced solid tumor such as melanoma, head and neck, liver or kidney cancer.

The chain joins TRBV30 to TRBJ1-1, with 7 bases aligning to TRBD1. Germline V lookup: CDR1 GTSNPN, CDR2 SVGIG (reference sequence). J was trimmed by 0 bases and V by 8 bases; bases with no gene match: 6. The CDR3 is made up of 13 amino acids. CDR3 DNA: TGTGCCGGGACGGGACAGCTGAACACTGAAGCTTTCTTT. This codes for CAGTGQLNTEAFF. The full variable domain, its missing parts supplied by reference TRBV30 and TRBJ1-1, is SQTIHQWPATLVQPVGSPLSLECTVEGTSNPNLYWYRQAAGRGLQLLFYSVGIGQISSEVPQNLSASRPQDRQFILSSKKLLLSDSGFYLCAGTGQLNTEAFFGQGTRLTVV.

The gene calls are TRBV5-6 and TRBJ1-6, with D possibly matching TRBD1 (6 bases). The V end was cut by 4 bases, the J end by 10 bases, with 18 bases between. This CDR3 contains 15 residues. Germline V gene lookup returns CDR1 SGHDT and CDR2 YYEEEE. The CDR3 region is CASSGNRAARSPLHF. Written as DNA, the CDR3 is TGTGCCAGCAGCGGGAACAGGGCGGCGAGATCACCCCTCCACTTT.

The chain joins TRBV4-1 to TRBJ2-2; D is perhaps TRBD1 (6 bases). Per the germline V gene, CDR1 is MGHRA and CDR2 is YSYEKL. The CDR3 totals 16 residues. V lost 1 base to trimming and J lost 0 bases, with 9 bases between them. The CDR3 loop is CASSQAGTTNTGELFF. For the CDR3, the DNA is TGCGCCAGCAGCCAAGCCGGGACAACGAACACCGGGGAGCTGTTTTTT.

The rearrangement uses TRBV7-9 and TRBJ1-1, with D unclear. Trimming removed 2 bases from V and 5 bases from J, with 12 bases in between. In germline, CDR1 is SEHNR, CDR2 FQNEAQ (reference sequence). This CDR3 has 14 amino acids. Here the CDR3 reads CASSLISRETEAFF. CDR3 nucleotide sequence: TGTGCCAGCAGCTTAATTTCGAGGGAGACTGAAGCTTTCTTT.

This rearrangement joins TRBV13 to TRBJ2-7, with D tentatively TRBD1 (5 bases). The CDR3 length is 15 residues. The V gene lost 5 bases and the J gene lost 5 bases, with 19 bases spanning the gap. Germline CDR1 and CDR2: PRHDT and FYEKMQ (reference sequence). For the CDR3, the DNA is TGTGCCAGCAGCCCAGGACACAGCCGTCCCGACGAGCAGTACTTC. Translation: CASSPGHSRPDEQYF. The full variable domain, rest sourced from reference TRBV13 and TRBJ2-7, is AAGVIQSPRHLIKEKRETATLKCYPIPRHDTVYWYQQGPGQDPQFLISFYEKMQSDKGSIPDRFSAQQFSDYHSELNMSSLELGDSALYFCASSPGHSRPDEQYFGPGTRLTVT.

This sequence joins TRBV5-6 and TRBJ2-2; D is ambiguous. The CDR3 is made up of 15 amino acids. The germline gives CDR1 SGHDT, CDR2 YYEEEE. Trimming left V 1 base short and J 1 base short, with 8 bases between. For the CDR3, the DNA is TGTGCCAGCAGCTTGCGGCTGCTGAACACCGGGGAGCTGTTTTTT. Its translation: CASSLRLLNTGELFF.

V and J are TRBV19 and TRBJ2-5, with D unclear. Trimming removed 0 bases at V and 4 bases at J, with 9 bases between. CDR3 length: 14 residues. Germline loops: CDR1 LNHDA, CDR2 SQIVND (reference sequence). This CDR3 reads CASSIDLSGETQYF. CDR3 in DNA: TGTGCCAGTAGTATAGATCTATCCGGAGAGACCCAGTACTTC.

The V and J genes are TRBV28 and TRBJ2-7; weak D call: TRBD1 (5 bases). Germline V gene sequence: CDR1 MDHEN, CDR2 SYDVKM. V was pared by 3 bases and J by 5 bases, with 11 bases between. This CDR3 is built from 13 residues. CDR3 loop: CASSFQGWNEQYV. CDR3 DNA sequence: TGTGCCAGCAGTTTCCAGGGATGGAACGAGCAGTACGTC.

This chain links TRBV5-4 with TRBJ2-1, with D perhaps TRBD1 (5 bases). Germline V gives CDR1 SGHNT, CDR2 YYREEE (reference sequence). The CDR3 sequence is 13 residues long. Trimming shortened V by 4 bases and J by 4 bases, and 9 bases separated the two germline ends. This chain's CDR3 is CASSRTYYNEQFF. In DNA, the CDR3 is TGTGCCAGCAGCCGGACATATTACAATGAGCAGTTCTTC.

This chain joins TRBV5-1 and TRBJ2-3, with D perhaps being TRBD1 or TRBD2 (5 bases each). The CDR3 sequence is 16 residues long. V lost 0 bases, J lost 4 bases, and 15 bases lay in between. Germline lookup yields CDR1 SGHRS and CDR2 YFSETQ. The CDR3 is CASSLEGVLGADTQYF. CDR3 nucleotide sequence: TGCGCCAGCAGCTTGGAAGGGGTCTTGGGGGCAGATACGCAGTATTTT.

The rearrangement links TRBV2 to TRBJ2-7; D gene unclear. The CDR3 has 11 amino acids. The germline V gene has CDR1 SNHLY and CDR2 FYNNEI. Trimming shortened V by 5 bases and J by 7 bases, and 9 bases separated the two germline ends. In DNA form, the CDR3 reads TGTGCCAGCAGTCCCCTGGGGGAGCAGTACGTC. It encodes CASSPLGEQYV.

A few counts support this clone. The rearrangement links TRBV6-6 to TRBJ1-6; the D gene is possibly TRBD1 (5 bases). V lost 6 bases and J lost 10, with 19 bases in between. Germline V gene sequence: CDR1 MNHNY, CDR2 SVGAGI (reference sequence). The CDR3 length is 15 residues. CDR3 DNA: TGTGCCAGCAGCGACGCTAAAGGGGCTCAATCACCCCTCCACTTT. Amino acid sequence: CASSDAKGAQSPLHF.

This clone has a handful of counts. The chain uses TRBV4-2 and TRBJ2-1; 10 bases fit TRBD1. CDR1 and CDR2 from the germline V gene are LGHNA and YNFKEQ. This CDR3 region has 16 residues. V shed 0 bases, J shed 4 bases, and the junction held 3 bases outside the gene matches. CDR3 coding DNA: TGTGCCAGCAGCCAAGATCAGGGACAGGGGTACAATGAGCAGTTCTTC. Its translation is CASSQDQGQGYNEQFF.

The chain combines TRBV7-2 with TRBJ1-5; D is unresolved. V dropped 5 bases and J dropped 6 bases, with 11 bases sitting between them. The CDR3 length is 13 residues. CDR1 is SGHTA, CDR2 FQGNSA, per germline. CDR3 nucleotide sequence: TGTGCCAGCAGCAGGGCGGATTCTCAGCCCCAGCATTTT. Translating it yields CASSRADSQPQHF.

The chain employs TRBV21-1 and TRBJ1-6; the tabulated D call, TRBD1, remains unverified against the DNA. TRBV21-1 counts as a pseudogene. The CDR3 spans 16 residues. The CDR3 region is CASSSLRQVSDSPLHF. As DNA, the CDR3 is TGTGCCAGCAGCTCCCTCAGACAGGTTTCGGATTCACCCCTCCACTTT.

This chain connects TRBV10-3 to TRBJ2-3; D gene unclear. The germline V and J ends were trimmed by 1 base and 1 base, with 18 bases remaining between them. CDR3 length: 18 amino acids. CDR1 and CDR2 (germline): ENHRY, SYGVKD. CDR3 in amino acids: CAISEYDSIWSRTDTQYF. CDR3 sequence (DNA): TGTGCCATCAGTGAGTATGATTCGATTTGGTCTCGCACAGATACGCAGTATTTT.

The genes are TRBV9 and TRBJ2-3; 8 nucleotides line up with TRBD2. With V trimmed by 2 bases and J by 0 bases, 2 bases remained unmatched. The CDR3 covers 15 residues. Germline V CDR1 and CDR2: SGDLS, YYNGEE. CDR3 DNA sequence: TGTGCCAGCAGCGTCTCTAGCGGGAGCACAGATACGCAGTATTTT. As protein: CASSVSSGSTDTQYF.

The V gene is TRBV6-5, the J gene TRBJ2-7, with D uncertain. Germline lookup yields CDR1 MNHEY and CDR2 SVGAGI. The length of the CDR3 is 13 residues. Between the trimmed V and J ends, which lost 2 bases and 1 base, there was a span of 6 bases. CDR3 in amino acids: CASSYGESYEQYF. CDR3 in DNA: TGTGCCAGCAGTTACGGCGAATCCTACGAGCAGTACTTC.

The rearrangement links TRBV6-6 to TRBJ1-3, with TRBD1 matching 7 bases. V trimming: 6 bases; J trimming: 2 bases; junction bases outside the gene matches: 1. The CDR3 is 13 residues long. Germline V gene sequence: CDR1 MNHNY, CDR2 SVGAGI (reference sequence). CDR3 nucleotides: TGTGCCAGCAGAGACAGGGCTGGAAACACCATATATTTT. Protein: CASRDRAGNTIYF.

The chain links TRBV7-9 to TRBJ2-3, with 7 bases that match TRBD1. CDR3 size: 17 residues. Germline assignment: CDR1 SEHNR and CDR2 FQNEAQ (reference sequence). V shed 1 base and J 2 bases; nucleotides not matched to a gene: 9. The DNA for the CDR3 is TGTGCCAGCAGCTTAGGGTCGGCGACAGGGCTCACAGATACGCAGTATTTT. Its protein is CASSLGSATGLTDTQYF.

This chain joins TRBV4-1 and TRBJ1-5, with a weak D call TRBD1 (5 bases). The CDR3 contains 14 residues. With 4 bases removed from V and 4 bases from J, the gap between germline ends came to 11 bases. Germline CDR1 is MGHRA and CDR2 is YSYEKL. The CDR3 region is CASSPGGVNQPQHF. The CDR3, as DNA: TGCGCCAGCAGCCCGGGGGGGGTGAATCAGCCCCAGCATTTT.

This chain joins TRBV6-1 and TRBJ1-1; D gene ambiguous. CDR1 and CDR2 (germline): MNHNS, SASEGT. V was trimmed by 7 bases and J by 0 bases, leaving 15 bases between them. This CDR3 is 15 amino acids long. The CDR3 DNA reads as TGTGCCAGCAATCTCCTGGGAGAATTGAACACTGAAGCTTTCTTT. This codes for CASNLLGELNTEAFF.

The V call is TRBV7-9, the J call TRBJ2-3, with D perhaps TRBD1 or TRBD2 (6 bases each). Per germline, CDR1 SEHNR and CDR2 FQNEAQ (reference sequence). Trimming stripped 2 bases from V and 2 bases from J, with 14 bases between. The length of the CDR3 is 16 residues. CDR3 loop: CASSLFEGGDTDTQYF. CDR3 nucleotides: TGTGCCAGCAGCTTATTCGAGGGGGGTGACACAGATACGCAGTATTTT.

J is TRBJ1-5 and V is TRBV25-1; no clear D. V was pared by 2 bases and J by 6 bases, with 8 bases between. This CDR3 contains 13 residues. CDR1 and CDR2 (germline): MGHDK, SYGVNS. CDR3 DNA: TGTGCCAGCAGTGAACGGCGGGGTCAGCCCCAGCATTTT. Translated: CASSERRGQPQHF.

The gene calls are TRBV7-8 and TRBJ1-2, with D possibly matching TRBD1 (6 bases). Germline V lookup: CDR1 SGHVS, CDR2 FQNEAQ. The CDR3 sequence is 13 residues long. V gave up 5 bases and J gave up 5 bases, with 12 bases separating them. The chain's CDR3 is CASSPPTGYGYTF. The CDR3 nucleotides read TGTGCCAGCAGCCCCCCAACAGGGTATGGCTACACCTTC.